This TCR beta chain comes out of a study of blood T cells in healthy people across ages. Study-wide findings and caveats: As age increased, TCR beta diversity per million T cells fell in a roughly linear fashion. There were more naive CD4+ cells and higher diversity in long-lived donors than in aged donors.

Through a sample-barcoded 5' primer and a J-beta primer mix, a second PCR was run for roughly 6 to 12 cycles. Unique molecular identifiers of 12 random nucleotides labeled each cDNA. TCRdb redid the calling of the 5' RACE reads with MiXCR, one entry per CDR3 protein. The data show about 730,000 distinct CDR3 sequences, with about 42% seen just once and 20% held by the top ten. Each of the donors had approximately 10 milliliters of peripheral blood drawn into EDTA-treated Vacutainer tubes. This clonotype was seen a few times. The antigen remains unidentified. Germline V lookup: CDR1 SNHLY, CDR2 FYNNEI. Unmatched junction bases numbered 17, after V lost 7 bases and J lost 7 bases. The CDR3 totals 16 residues.

The sequenced sample consisted of blood. The receptor comes from a woman in her sixties or seventies in good health. The chain recombines TRBV2 with TRBJ2-7; TRBD1 matches at 9 bases. CDR3 sequence: CASKKHITGQGNEQYF. The CDR3 DNA follows: TGTGCCAGCAAAAAACATATCACGGGACAGGGCAATGAGCAGTACTTC.